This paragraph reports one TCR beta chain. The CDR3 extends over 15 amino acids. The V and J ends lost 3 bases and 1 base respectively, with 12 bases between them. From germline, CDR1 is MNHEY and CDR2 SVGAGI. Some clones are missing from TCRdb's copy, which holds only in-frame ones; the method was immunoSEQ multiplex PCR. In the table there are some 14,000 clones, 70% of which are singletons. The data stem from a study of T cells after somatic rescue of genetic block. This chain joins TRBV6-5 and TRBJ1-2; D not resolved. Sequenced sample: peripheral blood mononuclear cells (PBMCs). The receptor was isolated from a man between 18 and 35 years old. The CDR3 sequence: CASSYTRQFNYGYTF. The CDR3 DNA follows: TGTGCCAGCAGTTATACTCGACAATTTAACTATGGCTACACCTTC.